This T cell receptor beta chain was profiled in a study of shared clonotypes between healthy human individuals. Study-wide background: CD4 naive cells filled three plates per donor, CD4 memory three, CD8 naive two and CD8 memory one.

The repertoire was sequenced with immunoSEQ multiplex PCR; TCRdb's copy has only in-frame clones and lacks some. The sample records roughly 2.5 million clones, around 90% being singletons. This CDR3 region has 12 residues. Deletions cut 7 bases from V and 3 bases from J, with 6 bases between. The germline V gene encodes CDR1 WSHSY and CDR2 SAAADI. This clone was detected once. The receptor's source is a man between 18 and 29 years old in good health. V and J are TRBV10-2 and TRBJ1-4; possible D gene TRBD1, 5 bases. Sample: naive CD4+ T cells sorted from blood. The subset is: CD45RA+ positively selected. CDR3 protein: CASTGANEKLFF. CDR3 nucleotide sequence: TGCGCCAGCACGGGGGCTAATGAAAAACTGTTTTTT.